Below are 21 T cell receptor beta chains sequenced from a single sample in a study of regulatory T cells in long-lasting Graves disease. Stated time point: newly diagnosed GD, antithyroid drugs for less than 3 months. PBMC RNA served as the TCR library source. CDR3-region Arm-PCR and iRepertoire HTBI primers produced the TCR beta libraries. TCRdb used MiXCR to reprocess the multiplex PCR reads, holding one entry per CDR3 protein. The data show about 520,000 distinct CDR3 sequences, 9.5% to 15% seen once. These data were also reused for a study on T cells in Graves' hyperthyroidism and ophthalmopathy.

Sequencing used peripheral blood mononuclear cells (PBMCs), obtained at new diagnosis, from a patient treated with antithyroid drugs. The receptors shown here come from a woman aged 25 to 39 with Graves disease.

This clonotype came up many times. The chain carries TRBV7-2 and TRBJ2-5; TRBD1 matches 8 bases. J gave up 4 bases and V 4 bases, and 5 bases lay outside the gene matches. Germline V gene data show CDR1 as SGHTA and CDR2 as FQGNSA. This CDR3 comprises 14 residues. CDR3 loop: CASSSQGTGETQYF. The CDR3 coding sequence is TGTGCCAGCAGCTCGCAAGGGACAGGAGAGACCCAGTACTTC.

The chain combines TRBV7-6 with TRBJ1-6; 7 bases map to TRBD1. Unmatched junction bases numbered 7, after V lost 2 bases and J lost 3 bases. Germline V lookup: CDR1 SGHVS, CDR2 FNYEAQ. This CDR3 has 17 amino acids. This chain's CDR3 is CASSLRSTGSYNSPLHF. CDR3 DNA sequence: TGTGCCAGCAGCTTACGGTCGACAGGGAGCTATAATTCACCCCTCCACTTT.

This clonotype was observed a few times. This clone may be a read error of a much larger clone one base away. The CDR3 reads CACSYRAGELFF. CDR3 bases: TGTGCCTGCAGCTATAGGGCCGGGGAGCTGTTTTTT. This sequence joins TRBV11-3 and TRBJ2-2, with D unclear. Germline values: CDR1 SGHNT, CDR2 YENEEA. The CDR3 consists of 12 residues.

This clonotype has a count of ten or more. V and J are TRBV12-3 or TRBV12-4 and TRBJ1-6, with 8 bases lining up with TRBD1. This CDR3 region has 15 residues. V shed 7 bases and J 4 bases; nucleotides not matched to a gene: 6. CDR3 sequence (DNA): TGTGCCAGCAACGCCGGGACAGGTTATAATTCACCCCTCCACTTT. Encoded protein: CASNAGTGYNSPLHF.

This clonotype was recorded at least ten times. The V and J genes are TRBV2 and TRBJ1-5; weak D call: TRBD1 (5 bases). Trimming took off 3 bases at V and 6 bases at J, with 18 bases between the two ends. CDR1 is SNHLY and CDR2 is FYNNEI in the germline V gene. The CDR3 runs to 16 residues. CDR3 in amino acids: CASSDDGGVVGQPQHF. CDR3 nucleotides: TGTGCCAGCAGTGATGATGGGGGGGTCGTAGGTCAGCCCCAGCATTTT. Together with reference TRBV2 and TRBJ1-5, the CDR3 gives the full variable domain: EPEVTQTPSHQVTQMGQEVILRCVPISNHLYFYWYRQILGQKVEFLVSFYNNEISEKSEIFDDQFSVERPDGSNFTLKIRSTKLEDSAMYFCASSDDGGVVGQPQHFGDGTRLSIL.

The sample holds a few counts of this clonotype. The V call is TRBV28, the J call TRBJ1-2, with D unresolved. V gave up 3 bases and J gave up 5 bases, with 13 bases separating them. Germline V gene data show CDR1 as MDHEN and CDR2 as SYDVKM. The CDR3 is made up of 14 amino acids. CDR3 sequence reads: CASSLVAPEYGYTF. CDR3 coding DNA: TGTGCCAGCAGTTTGGTGGCCCCTGAGTATGGCTACACCTTC.

The chain couples TRBV20-1 to TRBJ1-2; no definite D call. Trimming pared 0 bases from V and 4 bases from J, leaving 12 bases between. Looked up from germline, CDR1 is DFQATT and CDR2 is SNEGSKA (reference sequence). This CDR3 comprises 14 residues. The DNA of the CDR3 is TGCAGTGCTAGAGATTCAAACGTCCTCTATGGCTACACCTTC. It codes for CSARDSNVLYGYTF.

This clonotype was recorded at least ten times. Written as DNA, the CDR3 is TGTGCCAGCAGCTTAGAACAGGGAGGCTATGGCTACACCTTC. Encoded protein: CASSLEQGGYGYTF. The chain carries TRBV7-2 and TRBJ1-2; perhaps TRBD1 as D (6 bases). The V gene lost 1 base and the J gene lost 4 bases, with 10 bases spanning the gap. The CDR3 is made up of 14 amino acids. CDR1 is SGHTA and CDR2 is FQGNSA in the germline V gene.

V gene TRBV30 combines with J gene TRBJ1-4, with a tentative D call TRBD1 (5 bases). CDR1 and CDR2 from the germline V gene are GTSNPN and SVGIG (reference sequence). V dropped 3 bases and J dropped 3 bases, with 14 bases sitting between them. The CDR3 spans 15 residues. CDR3 amino acids: CAWRVDGAANEKLFF. CDR3 bases: TGTGCCTGGAGGGTGGACGGGGCGGCTAATGAAAAACTGTTTTTT.

The chain uses TRBV28 and TRBJ1-2; D remains ambiguous. Germline V CDR1 and CDR2: MDHEN, SYDVKM. The CDR3 totals 12 residues. Trimming removed 5 bases at V and 5 bases at J, with 9 bases between. In DNA form, the CDR3 reads TGTGCCAGCAGTCTCGCCACTTATGGCTACACCTTC. This codes for CASSLATYGYTF.

This clonotype appeared a few times. This chain connects TRBV15 to TRBJ2-1; D gene ambiguous. Between the trimmed V and J ends, which lost 0 bases and 7 bases, there was a span of 13 bases. Looked up from germline, CDR1 is LNHNV and CDR2 is YYDKDF (reference sequence). The CDR3 runs 15 residues. CDR3 bases: TGTGCCACCAGCAGAGATCTAGACCCTCCGAATGAGCAGTTCTTC. Translated, it gives CATSRDLDPPNEQFF.

This clonotype was detected ten times or more. The genes are TRBV20-1 and TRBJ2-3, with TRBD2 as a possible D gene (6 bases). Germline values: CDR1 DFQATT, CDR2 SNEGSKA (reference sequence). The CDR3 consists of 15 residues. V was shortened by 3 bases and J by 4 bases, with 17 bases between the two germline ends. The CDR3 region has the DNA TGCAGTGCTAGGAATCCGGCTAGCGCAGCAGATACGCAGTATTTT. Translation: CSARNPASAADTQYF.

The rearrangement uses TRBV18 and TRBJ1-5, with D possibly matching TRBD1 (5 bases). The CDR3 consists of 16 residues. The V end was cut by 3 bases, the J end by 0 bases, with 12 bases between. The germline V gene has CDR1 KGHSH and CDR2 LQKENI. The CDR3 DNA reads as TGTGCCAGCTCACCTTCACAGGCCCTTAGCAATCAGCCCCAGCATTTT. Its translation is CASSPSQALSNQPQHF.

This clonotype has just a few counts. V usage is TRBV20-1 and J usage is TRBJ2-7, with 8 bases lining up with TRBD2. This CDR3 comprises 19 residues. Trimming removed 2 bases from V and 1 base from J; junction bases left unmatched: 19. Germline loops: CDR1 DFQATT, CDR2 SNEGSKA (reference sequence). CDR3: CSARLPGLGVFGGSYEQYF. The CDR3 DNA is TGCAGTGCTAGACTTCCGGGACTAGGCGTATTTGGTGGATCCTACGAGCAGTACTTC.

With respect to this clonotype: One base away lies a much larger clone, so this may be a sequencing read error. The CDR3 sequence is CASGRPSEQETQYF. CDR3 coding DNA: TGTGCCAGCGGAAGACCTAGCGAACAAGAGACCCAGTACTTC. The chain carries TRBV6-4 and TRBJ2-5; D possibly corresponds to TRBD2 (6 bases). Trimming removed 8 bases from V and 2 bases from J, with 15 bases in between. This CDR3 has 14 amino acids. The germline V gene has CDR1 MRHNA and CDR2 SNTAGT.

This clonotype has ten or more counts. This chain connects TRBV11-1 to TRBJ2-2, with TRBD2 identical over 11 bases. Germline-derived CDR1 and CDR2 are SGHAT and FQDESV (reference sequence). CDR3 size: 15 residues. V shed 1 base, J shed 8 bases, and the junction held 3 bases outside the gene matches. Here the CDR3 DNA reads TGTGCCAGCAGCTTAGACCGGACTAGCGGGGGGGAGCTGTTTTTT. Protein product: CASSLDRTSGGELFF.

This chain connects TRBV7-2 to TRBJ1-4; TRBD1 matches at 7 bases. Germline trimming cut 5 bases from V and 6 bases from J; bases unmatched to any gene: 6. This CDR3 has 14 residues. Germline CDR1 reads SGHTA; CDR2 reads FQGNSA. In nucleotides, the CDR3 is TGTGCCAGCAGCGAACAGGGGCTGGATGAAAAACTGTTTTTT. This gives the protein CASSEQGLDEKLFF.

This clonotype showed up many times. V gene TRBV24-1 combines with J gene TRBJ2-1, with 9 nucleotides matching TRBD2. This CDR3 spans 16 amino acids. The V gene end was trimmed by 3 bases and the J gene end by 4 bases; junction bases not matched to a gene: 6. Germline values: CDR1 KGHDR, CDR2 SFDVKD. The CDR3 is CATSDRLAEGYNEQFF. CDR3 nucleotide sequence: TGTGCCACCAGTGATCGACTAGCGGAAGGATACAATGAGCAGTTCTTC.

Only a few counts were recorded for this clonotype. The chain uses TRBV5-1 and TRBJ2-7, with D possibly matching TRBD1 (6 bases). The CDR3 runs 15 residues. CDR1 is SGHRS, CDR2 YFSETQ, per germline. The ends were cut back, 4 bases at V and 2 bases at J, with 16 bases in the middle. This CDR3 is CASSGGPTTTYEQYF. The CDR3 coding sequence is TGCGCCAGCAGCGGGGGCCCCACGACTACCTACGAGCAGTACTTC.

This clonotype was seen ten or more times. The chain is built from TRBV6-9 and TRBJ2-7, with TRBD2 matching over 14 bases. There are 17 residues in the CDR3. V trimming: 4 bases; J trimming: 4 bases; junction bases outside the gene matches: 9. CDR1 and CDR2 (germline): MNHGY, SVAAGI. CDR3 bases: TGTGCCAGCAGTTCTACGACTAGCGGGAGGGCCGTGTACGAGCAGTACTTC. It codes for CASSSTTSGRAVYEQYF.

This clonotype has a count of ten or more. The chain recombines TRBV20-1 with TRBJ1-6; the match to TRBD1 covers 7 bases. Per the germline V gene, CDR1 is DFQATT and CDR2 is SNEGSKA (reference sequence). This CDR3 region has 15 residues. Germline trimming cut 6 bases from V and 6 bases from J; bases unmatched to any gene: 11. CDR3 region: CSAPKGGTVNSPLHF. Here the CDR3 DNA reads TGCAGTGCCCCAAAAGGCGGGACAGTTAATTCACCCCTCCACTTT.